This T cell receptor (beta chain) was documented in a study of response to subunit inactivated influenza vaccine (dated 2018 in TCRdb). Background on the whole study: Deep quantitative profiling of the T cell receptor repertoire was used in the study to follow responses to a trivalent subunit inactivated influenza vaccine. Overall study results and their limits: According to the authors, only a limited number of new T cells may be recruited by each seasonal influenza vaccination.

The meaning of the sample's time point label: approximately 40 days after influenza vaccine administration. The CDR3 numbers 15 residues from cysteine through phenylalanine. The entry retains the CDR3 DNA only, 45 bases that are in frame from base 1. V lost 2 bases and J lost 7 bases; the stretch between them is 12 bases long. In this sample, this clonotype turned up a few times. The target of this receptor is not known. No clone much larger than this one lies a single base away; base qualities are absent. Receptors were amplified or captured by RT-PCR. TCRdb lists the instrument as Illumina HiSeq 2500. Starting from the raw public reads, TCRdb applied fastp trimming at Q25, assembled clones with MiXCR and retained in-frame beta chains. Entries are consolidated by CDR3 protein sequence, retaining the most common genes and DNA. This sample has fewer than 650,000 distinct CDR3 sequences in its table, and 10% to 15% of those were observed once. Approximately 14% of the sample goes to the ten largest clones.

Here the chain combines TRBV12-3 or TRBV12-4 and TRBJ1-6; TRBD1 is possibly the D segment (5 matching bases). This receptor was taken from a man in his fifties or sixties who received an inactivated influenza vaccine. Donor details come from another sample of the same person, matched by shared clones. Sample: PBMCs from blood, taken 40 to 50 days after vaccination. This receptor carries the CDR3 CASSLSGSPNSPLHF. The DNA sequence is TGTGCCAGCAGTTTATCAGGGTCTCCGAATTCACCCCTCCACTTT.